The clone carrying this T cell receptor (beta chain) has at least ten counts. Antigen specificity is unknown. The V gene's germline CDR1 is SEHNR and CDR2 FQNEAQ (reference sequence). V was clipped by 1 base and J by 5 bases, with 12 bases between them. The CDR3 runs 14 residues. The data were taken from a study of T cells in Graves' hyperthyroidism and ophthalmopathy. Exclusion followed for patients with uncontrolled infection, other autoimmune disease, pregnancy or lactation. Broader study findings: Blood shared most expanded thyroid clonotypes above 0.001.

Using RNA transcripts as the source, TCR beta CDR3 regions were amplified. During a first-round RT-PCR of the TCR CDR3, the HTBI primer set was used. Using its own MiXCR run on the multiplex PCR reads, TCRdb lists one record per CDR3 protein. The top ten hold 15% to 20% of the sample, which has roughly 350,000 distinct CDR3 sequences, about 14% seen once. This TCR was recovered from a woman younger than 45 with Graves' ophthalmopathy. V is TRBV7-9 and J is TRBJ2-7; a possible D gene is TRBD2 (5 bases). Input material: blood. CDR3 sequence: CASSLEAGKDEQYF. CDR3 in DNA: TGTGCCAGCAGCTTAGAGGCGGGTAAGGACGAGCAGTACTTC.